This entry lists 3 T cell receptor beta chains sequenced from one sample in a study of blood T cell repertoires in COVID-19. TCRdb keeps only in-frame clones here, not all; method: immunoSEQ multiplex PCR. Found here are more than 70,000 clones, about 85% of them singletons; the top ten hold roughly 4%. The sequencing sample was made of peripheral blood. The receptors shown here come from a man in his sixties with acute or convalescent COVID-19.

The genes are TRBV24-1 and TRBJ1-5; possibly TRBD1 for D (6 bases). The germline V gene encodes CDR1 KGHDR and CDR2 SFDVKD. Trimming pared 6 bases from V and 4 bases from J, leaving 6 bases between. The CDR3 contains 12 residues. The CDR3: CATSQGNQPQHF. The DNA for the CDR3 is TGTGCCACCAGTCAGGGGAATCAGCCCCAGCATTTT.

This clone was observed a handful of times. The rearrangement links TRBV18 to TRBJ1-5; D gene uncertain. V lost 2 bases and J 4 bases, leaving 21 bases between the germline ends. The CDR3 has 18 residues. Germline V gene data show CDR1 as KGHSH and CDR2 as LQKENI. CDR3 nucleotide sequence: TGTGCCAGCTCACCAAAAGGCCCCGTAAGACTTCCGAATCAGCCCCAGCATTTT. Encoded protein: CASSPKGPVRLPNQPQHF.

The chain combines TRBV6-5 with TRBJ2-5, with D possibly being TRBD1 (6 bases). From germline, CDR1 is MNHEY and CDR2 SVGAGI. The CDR3 has 14 amino acids. The V end was cut by 0 bases, the J end by 4 bases, with 9 bases between. The CDR3: CASSYSRQAETQYF. As DNA, the CDR3 is TGTGCCAGCAGTTACTCCAGACAGGCAGAGACCCAGTACTTC.